Following are 2 T cell receptor beta chains from one sample sequenced in a study of naive and memory T cell subsets. An equimolar mix of two oligonucleotides served as the beta constant-region primer for TRBC1 and TRBC2. Each CDR3 protein gets one entry after TCRdb re-called the UMI-ligation and nested PCR reads with MiXCR. The top ten clones hold 0.75% to 0.95% of a sample with over 75,000 distinct CDR3 sequences, about 12% of them seen once. Sequencing used central memory CD4+ T cells from blood. These receptors all stem from a human donor in good health.

The sample holds many counts of this clonotype. The gene calls are TRBV28 and TRBJ2-7; TRBD2 aligns across 15 bases. Germline V CDR1 and CDR2: MDHEN, SYDVKM. The ends lost 8 bases at V and 3 bases at J; junction bases unmatched: 5. The CDR3 contains 15 residues. CDR3 residues: CASVGTSGGFYEQYF. The CDR3 DNA sequence: TGTGCCAGCGTCGGGACTAGCGGGGGGTTCTACGAGCAGTACTTC.

The CDR3 DNA follows: TGCAGCTACGTACGAGCGGGGAGAAAGTACTTC. It encodes CSYVRAGRKYF. The chain recombines TRBV29-1 with TRBJ2-7; the match to TRBD2 covers 7 bases. The CDR3 is 11 amino acids. Trimming cost V 8 bases and J 11 bases; bases outside gene matches: 12. The germline V gene has CDR1 SQVTM and CDR2 ANQGSEA.